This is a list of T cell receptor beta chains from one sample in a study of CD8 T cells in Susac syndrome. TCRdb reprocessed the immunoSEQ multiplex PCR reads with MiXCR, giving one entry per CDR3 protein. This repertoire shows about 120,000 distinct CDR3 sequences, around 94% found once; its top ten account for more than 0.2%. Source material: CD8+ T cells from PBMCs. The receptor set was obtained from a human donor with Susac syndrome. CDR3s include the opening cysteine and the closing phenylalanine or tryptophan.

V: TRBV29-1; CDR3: CSGRLAEYNEQFF
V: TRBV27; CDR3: CASSSSGGSSDGYTF
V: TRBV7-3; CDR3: CASSKAGGRADTQYF
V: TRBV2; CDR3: CASSVDRVVNTEAFF
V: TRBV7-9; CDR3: CASSPTGVSTGELFF
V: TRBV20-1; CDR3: CSASAEPTYEQYF
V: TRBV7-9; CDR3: CASSNHSGTSGSPYEQYF
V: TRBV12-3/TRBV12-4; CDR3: CASSSTGNTGELFF
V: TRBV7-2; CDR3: CASRQAAFGTDSYEQYF
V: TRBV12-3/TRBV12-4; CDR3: CASSLNSRNQPQHF
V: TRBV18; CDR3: CASSPGTSGSYEQYF
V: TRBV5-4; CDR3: CASSSTENTEAFF
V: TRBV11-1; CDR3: CASSGTGLTDTQYF
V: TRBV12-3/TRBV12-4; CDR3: CASRVPSPGELFF
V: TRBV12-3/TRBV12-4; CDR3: CASSLDRGLQPQHF
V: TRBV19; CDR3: CASSMGFMGNEQFF